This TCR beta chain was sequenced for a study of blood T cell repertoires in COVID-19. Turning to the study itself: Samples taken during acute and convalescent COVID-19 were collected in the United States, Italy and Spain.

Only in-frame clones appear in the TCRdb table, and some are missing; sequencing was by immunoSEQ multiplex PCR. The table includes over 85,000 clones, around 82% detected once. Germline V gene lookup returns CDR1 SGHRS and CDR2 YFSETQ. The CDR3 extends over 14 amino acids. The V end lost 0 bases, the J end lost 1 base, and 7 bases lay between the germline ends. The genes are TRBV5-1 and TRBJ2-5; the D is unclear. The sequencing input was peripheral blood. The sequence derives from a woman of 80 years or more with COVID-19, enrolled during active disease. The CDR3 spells CASSLGSVQETQYF. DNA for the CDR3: TGCGCCAGCAGCTTGGGGTCAGTCCAAGAGACCCAGTACTTC.